Below, 32 T cell receptor beta chains from the same sample are listed, as sequenced in a study of ipilimumab plus nivolumab after autologous stem cell transplantation. Clones were sequenced by immunoSEQ multiplex PCR, and TCRdb holds only the in-frame ones, with some missing. Of 10,000 to 15,000 clones in the sample, around three quarters are singletons; the top ten hold over 15%. The starting material was PBMCs, obtained in a trial of ipilimumab plus nivolumab as post-transplant consolidation. The receptor source for this set is a male donor with diffuse large B-cell lymphoma.

This clone ranks as medium-sized (0.01 to 0.1%). The same CDR3 is also encoded by other DNA sequences in this sample. The chain uses TRBV20-1 and TRBJ2-7; D is perhaps TRBD1 or TRBD2 (5 bases each). This CDR3 has 11 residues. Deletions cut 6 bases from V and 5 bases from J, with 11 bases between. Germline-derived CDR1 and CDR2 are DFQATT and SNEGSKA (reference sequence). The CDR3 region has the DNA TGCAGTGCCCCGGGGCCGGACGAGCAGTACTTC. It translates to CSAPGPDEQYF.

The V gene is TRBV27, the J gene TRBJ2-5; D possibly corresponds to TRBD2 (6 bases). With 11 bases removed from V and 3 bases from J, the gap between germline ends came to 13 bases. CDR3 length: 12 residues. In germline, CDR1 is MNHEY, CDR2 SMNVEV (reference sequence). The CDR3 region is CAVGDFEETQYF. CDR3 DNA sequence: TGTGCCGTCGGGGACTTCGAAGAGACCCAGTACTTC.

Here the CDR3 DNA reads TGTGCCAGCAGCCCGACAGGGGTCTCACCCCTCCACTTT. Amino acids: CASSPTGVSPLHF. The chain has TRBV6-5 and TRBJ1-6; 8 bases are shared with TRBD1. Trimming removed 6 bases from V and 10 bases from J; junction bases left unmatched: 5. The CDR3 consists of 13 residues. The germline V gene encodes CDR1 MNHEY and CDR2 SVGAGI.

V usage is TRBV30 and J usage is TRBJ2-7, with TRBD2 matching over 9 bases. CDR3 length equals 16 residues. V lost 0 bases to trimming and J lost 6 bases; unmatched junction nucleotides: 12. Germline CDR1 and CDR2: GTSNPN and SVGIG (reference sequence). CDR3 protein: CAWSVLDPGLAVEQYF. The CDR3 region has the DNA TGTGCCTGGAGTGTACTTGATCCGGGACTAGCTGTCGAGCAGTACTTC.

The chain combines TRBV19 with TRBJ2-3; tentative D call: TRBD2 (6 bases). Per germline, CDR1 LNHDA and CDR2 SQIVND (reference sequence). There are 13 residues in the CDR3. V was trimmed by 7 bases and J by 5 bases, leaving 13 bases between them. The CDR3 DNA is TGTGCCAGTACTCCTAGCGAGGGAGATACGCAGTATTTT. It translates to CASTPSEGDTQYF. The whole variable domain, filled in from reference TRBV19 and TRBJ2-3, reads DGGITQSPKYLFRKEGQNVTLSCEQNLNHDAMYWYRQDPGQGLRLIYYSQIVNDFQKGDIAEGYSVSREKKESFPLTVTSAQKNPTAFYLCASTPSEGDTQYFGPGTRLTVL.

The chain combines TRBV5-7 with TRBJ2-7, with 9 bases aligning to TRBD1. TRBV5-7 is designated an ORF whose function remains uncertain. The length of the CDR3 is 14 residues. Trimming at V came to 4 bases and at J to 4 bases, leaving 6 bases not matched to a gene. This CDR3 is CASSIGTGLYEQYF. In DNA, the CDR3 is TGTGCCAGCAGCATCGGGACAGGGCTTTACGAGCAGTACTTC.

The chain combines TRBV11-3 with TRBJ1-6; D is undetermined. The V gene lost 3 bases and the J gene lost 7 bases, with 10 bases spanning the gap. Per the germline V gene, CDR1 is SGHNT and CDR2 is YENEEA. CDR3 length: 14 residues. In DNA form, the CDR3 reads TGTGCCAGCAGCTTCTATGGAATGAATTCACCCCTCCACTTT. Translated, it gives CASSFYGMNSPLHF.

V gene TRBV25-1 combines with J gene TRBJ1-5; unclear D gene. From germline, CDR1 is MGHDK and CDR2 SYGVNS. This CDR3 spans 16 amino acids. Trimming removed 6 bases at V and 3 bases at J, with 18 bases between. The CDR3 sequence: CASSDPQEVVNQPQHF. The CDR3, as DNA: TGTGCCAGCAGCGACCCTCAGGAAGTAGTCAATCAGCCCCAGCATTTT.

The rearrangement uses TRBV14 and TRBJ2-5, with 7 positions matching TRBD2. Per the germline V gene, CDR1 is SGHDN and CDR2 is FVKESK. The CDR3 consists of 16 residues. After removal of 0 bases from V and 3 bases from J, the junction contained 7 bases not matched to a gene. In nucleotides, the CDR3 is TGTGCCAGCAGCCAAGAACGGCGGGGGACGAAAGAGACCCAGTACTTC. Its protein product is CASSQERRGTKETQYF.

The V gene is TRBV4-1, the J gene TRBJ1-3; D remains unclear. Germline V CDR1 and CDR2: MGHRA, YSYEKL. The CDR3 is 16 amino acids. The V end was cut by 0 bases, the J end by 0 bases, with 9 bases between. CDR3 loop: CASSQEGSASGNTIYF. The CDR3 DNA reads as TGCGCCAGCAGCCAAGAAGGGTCGGCCTCTGGAAACACCATATATTTT.

As DNA, the CDR3 is TGTGCCAGCAGCATCCATAGCGGGGGGCGGGGCACAGATACGCAGTATTTT. It is translated as CASSIHSGGRGTDTQYF. The J gene is TRBJ2-3, the V gene TRBV7-2, with 10 bases identical to TRBD2. V lost 5 bases, J lost 1 base, and 9 bases stayed unmatched. Germline V gene sequence: CDR1 SGHTA, CDR2 FQGNSA. This CDR3 region has 17 residues.

This chain uses TRBV10-3 with TRBJ2-2; no clear D. This CDR3 contains 12 residues. The V gene lost 10 bases and the J gene lost 3 bases, with 9 bases spanning the gap. The germline CDR1 and CDR2 sequences are ENHRY and SYGVKD. The DNA for the CDR3 is TGTGCCACAGGCCGGGACACCGGGGAGCTGTTTTTT. Its protein product is CATGRDTGELFF.

CDR3 amino acids: CASSFHTSLPSPLHF. DNA of the CDR3: TGTGCCAGCAGTTTCCACACATCACTCCCTTCACCCCTCCACTTT. The chain is built from TRBV27 and TRBJ1-6; no reliable D call. The length of the CDR3 is 15 residues. The germline CDR1 and CDR2 sequences are MNHEY and SMNVEV (reference sequence). V lost 3 bases and J 9 bases, leaving 15 bases between the germline ends.

This clone was observed a single time. This sequence joins TRBV5-1 and TRBJ2-7; 7 bases fit TRBD2. J gave up 2 bases and V 4 bases, and 15 bases lay outside the gene matches. Germline CDR1 is SGHRS and CDR2 is YFSETQ. The CDR3 is 17 residues long. CDR3 amino acids: CASSPLRGGGDTYEQYF. CDR3 DNA sequence: TGCGCCAGCAGCCCCCTCAGAGGCGGGGGTGATACCTACGAGCAGTACTTC.

The count of this clone is one. The V gene is TRBV11-3, the J gene TRBJ2-5; the D gene is possibly TRBD1 (5 bases). The germline V gene has CDR1 SGHNT and CDR2 YENEEA. V was clipped by 3 bases and J by 2 bases, with 16 bases between them. This CDR3 has 16 amino acids. The DNA of the CDR3 is TGTGCCAGCAGCTTCCTTCTTACTACAGGACAAGAGACCCAGTACTTC. It translates to CASSFLLTTGQETQYF.

The chain links TRBV5-1 to TRBJ2-7; D is unresolved. The CDR3 consists of 14 residues. Germline CDR1 SGHRS, CDR2 YFSETQ. Trimming shortened V by 2 bases and J by 3 bases, and 12 bases separated the two germline ends. The CDR3 spells CASSFMAGIYEQYF. The CDR3 bases are TGCGCCAGCAGCTTTATGGCAGGAATCTACGAGCAGTACTTC. Combining the CDR3 with reference TRBV5-1 and TRBJ2-7 gives the whole variable domain KAGVTQTPRYLIKTRGQQVTLSCSPISGHRSVSWYQQTPGQGLQFLFEYFSETQRNKGNFPGRFSGRQFSNSRSEMNVSTLELGDSALYLCASSFMAGIYEQYFGPGTRLTVT.

The genes are TRBV19 and TRBJ2-1, with D possibly matching TRBD1 (7 bases). This CDR3 has 15 residues. The V end lost 5 bases, the J end lost 2 bases, and 13 bases lay between the germline ends. CDR1 and CDR2 from the germline V gene are LNHDA and SQIVND (reference sequence). The chain's CDR3 is CASSPAGGTYNEQFF. In DNA, the CDR3 is TGTGCCAGTAGTCCAGCAGGGGGGACCTACAATGAGCAGTTCTTC.

V usage is TRBV19 and J usage is TRBJ1-5; D unclear. Germline lookup yields CDR1 LNHDA and CDR2 SQIVND (reference sequence). Trimming took 2 bases from V and 2 from J, leaving 10 bases between them. This CDR3 contains 15 residues. For the CDR3, the DNA is TGTGCCAGTAGTATAAATCCGGTGGGCAATCAGCCCCAGCATTTT. The encoded protein is CASSINPVGNQPQHF.

V usage is TRBV6-1 and J usage is TRBJ2-4; 11 nucleotides match TRBD2. V shed 0 bases and J 3 bases; nucleotides not matched to a gene: 1. Germline assignment: CDR1 MNHNS and CDR2 SASEGT. The CDR3 extends over 16 amino acids. DNA for the CDR3: TGTGCCAGCAGTGAAGCGGGACTAGCGGTCAAAAACATTCAGTACTTC. Amino acids: CASSEAGLAVKNIQYF.

The V gene is TRBV11-3, the J gene TRBJ2-2; D might be TRBD1 (5 bases). Germline CDR1 SGHNT, CDR2 YENEEA. V was trimmed by 5 bases and J by 8 bases, leaving 27 bases between them. This CDR3 has 18 amino acids. CDR3 sequence (DNA): TGTGCCAGCAGCCGAAGTGCCCTTTGGCCCCAGGGCCCGGGGGAGCTGTTTTTT. It specifies CASSRSALWPQGPGELFF.

V gene TRBV27 combines with J gene TRBJ2-1, with 12 positions matching TRBD2. V shed 4 bases, J shed 8 bases, and the junction held 6 bases outside the gene matches. The germline gives CDR1 MNHEY, CDR2 SMNVEV (reference sequence). The CDR3 is made up of 15 amino acids. DNA for the CDR3: TGTGCCAGCAGTTCTAGACTAGCGGGAGATTATGAGCAGTTCTTC. Protein: CASSSRLAGDYEQFF.

The V and J genes are TRBV5-1 and TRBJ1-1; 7 bases match TRBD1. CDR3 length equals 14 residues. Per the germline V gene, CDR1 is SGHRS and CDR2 is YFSETQ. With V trimmed by 1 base and J by 3 bases, 3 bases remained unmatched. CDR3 coding DNA: TGCGCCAGCAGCTTGTCAGGGGGTGACACTGAAGCTTTCTTT. This translates into CASSLSGGDTEAFF.

The chain recombines TRBV2 with TRBJ2-7; maybe TRBD2 (6 bases). V lost 6 bases and J 4 bases, leaving 13 bases between the germline ends. CDR1 and CDR2 (germline): SNHLY, FYNNEI. This CDR3 is 13 amino acids long. The CDR3 DNA reads as TGTGCCAGCAGCGCCGGGACTGGGTACGAGCAGTACTTC. Translation: CASSAGTGYEQYF.

This clone appeared a single time. This rearrangement joins TRBV19 to TRBJ2-3; D call uncertain. CDR3 length equals 16 residues. With 4 bases removed from V and 0 bases from J, the gap between germline ends came to 14 bases. Germline CDR1 is LNHDA and CDR2 is SQIVND (reference sequence). CDR3 coding DNA: TGTGCCAGTAGTAGCCCTAGTGGGCCAAGCACAGATACGCAGTATTTT. Protein sequence: CASSSPSGPSTDTQYF.

This rearrangement joins TRBV5-1 to TRBJ1-2, with 8 positions matching TRBD1. The V gene end was trimmed by 3 bases and the J gene end by 6 bases; junction bases not matched to a gene: 7. The CDR3 covers 14 residues. The germline gives CDR1 SGHRS, CDR2 YFSETQ. The chain's CDR3 is CASSSGQGPHGYTF. Written as DNA, the CDR3 is TGCGCCAGCAGCTCCGGACAGGGCCCCCATGGCTACACCTTC. Full variable domain (remainder filled in from reference TRBV5-1 and TRBJ1-2): KAGVTQTPRYLIKTRGQQVTLSCSPISGHRSVSWYQQTPGQGLQFLFEYFSETQRNKGNFPGRFSGRQFSNSRSEMNVSTLELGDSALYLCASSSGQGPHGYTFGSGTRLTVV.

This chain uses TRBV6-1 with TRBJ1-5; TRBD1 is a possible D gene (5 bases). Germline values: CDR1 MNHNS, CDR2 SASEGT. The CDR3 length is 16 residues. The V and J ends lost 2 bases and 1 base respectively, with 12 bases between them. CDR3 residues: CASSERRGQSNQPQHF. CDR3 sequence (DNA): TGTGCCAGCAGTGAAAGGAGGGGCCAGAGCAATCAGCCCCAGCATTTT.

The rearrangement uses TRBV11-2 and TRBJ2-3; 8 nucleotides align to TRBD2. V was clipped by 1 base and J by 4 bases; unmatched bases: 7. The germline CDR1 and CDR2 sequences are SGHAT and FQNNGV. This CDR3 is 16 amino acids long. The CDR3: CASSLAGGGPADTQYF. DNA of the CDR3: TGTGCCAGCAGCTTAGCGGGCGGGGGGCCTGCAGATACGCAGTATTTT.

The sample holds one count of this clone. The CDR3 is CASSIIWDRLNQPQHF. The CDR3 DNA reads TGTGCCAGTAGTATTATTTGGGACAGACTCAATCAGCCCCAGCATTTT. V is TRBV19 and J is TRBJ1-5; TRBD1 matches at 7 bases. The CDR3 length is 16 residues. Germline CDR1 reads LNHDA; CDR2 reads SQIVND (reference sequence). With 3 bases clipped from V and 3 bases from J, the junction kept 8 bases outside the gene matches. Full variable domain (remainder filled in from reference TRBV19 and TRBJ1-5): DGGITQSPKYLFRKEGQNVTLSCEQNLNHDAMYWYRQDPGQGLRLIYYSQIVNDFQKGDIAEGYSVSREKKESFPLTVTSAQKNPTAFYLCASSIIWDRLNQPQHFGDGTRLSIL.

This clone was found once. The genes are TRBV6-1 and TRBJ1-1; D is uncertain. CDR1 and CDR2 from the germline V gene are MNHNS and SASEGT. The CDR3 runs to 12 residues. V gave up 7 bases and J gave up 0 bases, with 6 bases separating them. The CDR3 region has the DNA TGTGCCAGCATGGTAATGAACACTGAAGCTTTCTTT. It encodes CASMVMNTEAFF.

This clone was seen a few times. The chain recombines TRBV7-6 with TRBJ2-7; D could derive from TRBD1 or TRBD2 (6 bases each). Trimming took off 4 bases at V and 4 bases at J, with 14 bases between the two ends. The CDR3 totals 14 residues. CDR1 and CDR2 from the germline V gene are SGHVS and FNYEAQ. CDR3 in DNA: TGTGCCAGCAGCTATCGGGGGCGCCCATACGAGCAGTACTTC. This translates into CASSYRGRPYEQYF.

This clone was counted a single time. This chain connects TRBV21-1 to TRBJ1-1. TRBV21-1 is tagged as a pseudogene. The CDR3 runs 14 residues. CDR3 residues: CASSGEGLFTEAFF. The CDR3 DNA is TGTGCCAGCAGCGGGGAGGGTTTGTTCACTGAAGCTTTCTTT.

This sequence joins TRBV6-1 and TRBJ1-2; D not resolved. V gave up 4 bases and J gave up 1 base, with 4 bases separating them. Germline CDR1 is MNHNS and CDR2 is SASEGT. The CDR3 runs to 12 residues. CDR3 DNA: TGTGCCAGCAGTGTTTTTAACTATGGCTACACCTTC. Translating it yields CASSVFNYGYTF.